Following are 29 T cell receptor beta chains from one sample sequenced in a study of shared clonotypes between healthy human individuals. Profiling relied on immunoSEQ multiplex PCR, and the TCRdb table lists in-frame clones only, not all of them. The sample holds fewer than 3 million clones, 85% to 95% seen once. Sequencing was carried out using naive CD4+ T cells from PBMCs. Subset specified: CD45RA+ positively selected. The receptors come from a man aged 18 to 29 in good health. Some clones in this sample may be carry-over from other donors' samples.

The genes are TRBV5-1 and TRBJ2-3, with a weak D call TRBD1 (7 bases). Germline loops: CDR1 SGHRS, CDR2 YFSETQ. This CDR3 is built from 15 residues. V was pared by 4 bases and J by 2 bases, with 14 bases between. CDR3: CASSGGTADTDTQYF. CDR3 sequence (DNA): TGCGCCAGCAGCGGGGGGACAGCCGACACAGATACGCAGTATTTT.

The chain combines TRBV7-2 with TRBJ2-1, with 9 bases that match TRBD1. The CDR3 is 17 residues long. Unmatched junction bases numbered 6, after V lost 0 bases and J lost 3 bases. Germline V gene sequence: CDR1 SGHTA, CDR2 FQGNSA. CDR3 sequence: CASSLALRDRDYNEQFF. For the CDR3, the DNA is TGTGCCAGCAGCTTAGCGCTTCGGGACAGGGACTACAATGAGCAGTTCTTC.

This clone was seen just once. The V and J genes are TRBV28 and TRBJ1-2; D is undetermined. The CDR3 consists of 13 residues. Germline CDR1 is MDHEN and CDR2 is SYDVKM. Trimming cost V 6 bases and J 2 bases, with 10 bases left between them. The CDR3 sequence is CASRRAVNYGYTF. The CDR3 DNA reads TGTGCCAGCAGGAGGGCAGTAAACTATGGCTACACCTTC.

The chain links TRBV4-1 to TRBJ2-1, with D possibly TRBD2 on 5 matching bases. V was trimmed by 4 bases and J by 3 bases, leaving 10 bases between them. Per the germline V gene, CDR1 is MGHRA and CDR2 is YSYEKL. This CDR3 spans 14 amino acids. Written as DNA, the CDR3 is TGCGCCAGCAGCCGGACTGAAAGCTACAATGAGCAGTTCTTC. It yields the protein CASSRTESYNEQFF.

V gene TRBV28 combines with J gene TRBJ2-1; TRBD1 agrees at 8 bases. The CDR3 is 12 amino acids. Trimming took 5 bases from V and 15 from J; bases not matched to a gene: 9. The germline gives CDR1 MDHEN, CDR2 SYDVKM. The CDR3 here is CASSLHRDRLFF. The CDR3, as DNA: TGTGCCAGCAGTCTTCACCGGGACAGGTTGTTCTTC.

This chain connects TRBV28 to TRBJ2-3, with 10 bases aligning to TRBD2. The CDR3 sequence is 17 residues long. The junction had 11 bases not matched to a gene; V was cut back by 6 bases and J by 2 bases. CDR1 is MDHEN, CDR2 SYDVKM, per germline. The CDR3 reads CASSRWLAGADTDTQYF. The CDR3 bases are TGTGCCAGCAGCCGGTGGCTAGCGGGAGCTGACACAGATACGCAGTATTTT.

The rearrangement uses TRBV10-3 and TRBJ1-1; TRBD1 agrees at 8 bases. The CDR3 has 16 amino acids. The V gene's germline CDR1 is ENHRY and CDR2 SYGVKD. J lost 0 bases, V lost 6 bases, and 9 bases had no gene match. The CDR3 loop reads CAIRERTGNLNTEAFF. DNA for the CDR3: TGTGCCATCAGAGAACGGACAGGGAACCTGAACACTGAAGCTTTCTTT.

The chain joins TRBV9 to TRBJ1-4; D is unresolved. Looked up from germline, CDR1 is SGDLS and CDR2 is YYNGEE. The CDR3 is made up of 14 amino acids. The V end was cut by 4 bases, the J end by 6 bases, with 13 bases between. CDR3 residues: CASSKNGQDEKLFF. For the CDR3, the DNA is TGTGCCAGCAGCAAAAATGGGCAGGATGAAAAACTGTTTTTT.

The rearrangement uses TRBV15 and TRBJ2-5; no clear D. With 0 bases removed from V and 0 bases from J, the gap between germline ends came to 5 bases. The CDR3 sequence is 14 residues long. Germline lookup yields CDR1 LNHNV and CDR2 YYDKDF (reference sequence). The CDR3 loop reads CATSRDQHQETQYF. The CDR3 region has the DNA TGTGCCACCAGCAGAGACCAGCACCAAGAGACCCAGTACTTC.

This sequence joins TRBV10-3 and TRBJ2-5; D possibly matches TRBD1 or TRBD2 (5 bases each). Trimming pared 6 bases from V and 2 bases from J, leaving 10 bases between. The CDR3 is 13 residues long. The germline V gene encodes CDR1 ENHRY and CDR2 SYGVKD. CDR3 nucleotides: TGTGCCATCAGCCCGGGGCCTCAAGAGACCCAGTACTTC. It yields the protein CAISPGPQETQYF.

V gene TRBV28 combines with J gene TRBJ2-2, with D perhaps matching TRBD1 (5 bases). V was pared by 3 bases and J by 6 bases, with 14 bases between. This CDR3 contains 15 residues. CDR1 is MDHEN and CDR2 is SYDVKM in the germline V gene. CDR3 loop: CASSFTSLGPGELFF. The CDR3 DNA reads as TGTGCCAGCAGTTTTACGAGTTTGGGGCCCGGGGAGCTGTTTTTT.

The rearrangement joins TRBV2 to TRBJ2-6; perhaps TRBD1 as D (6 bases). The V end was cut by 9 bases, the J end by 1 base, with 7 bases between. This CDR3 comprises 13 residues. Germline lookup yields CDR1 SNHLY and CDR2 FYNNEI. For the CDR3, the DNA is TGTGCCAGAGGACAGTCTGGGGCCAACGTCCTGACTTTC. Its protein is CARGQSGANVLTF.

The rearrangement links TRBV5-1 to TRBJ1-1, with 8 bases identical to TRBD1. Germline values: CDR1 SGHRS, CDR2 YFSETQ. This CDR3 spans 15 amino acids. V was clipped by 4 bases and J by 1 base; unmatched bases: 6. CDR3 protein: CASSGPTGANTEAFF. For the CDR3, the DNA is TGCGCCAGCAGCGGGCCGACAGGGGCGAACACTGAAGCTTTCTTT.

The chain is built from TRBV5-4 and TRBJ2-3; D is undetermined. V dropped 4 bases and J dropped 0 bases, with 27 bases sitting between them. The CDR3 contains 20 residues. Germline CDR1 SGHNT, CDR2 YYREEE (reference sequence). The CDR3 spells CASSPPLRAVGSPSTDTQYF. The CDR3 DNA is TGTGCCAGCAGCCCGCCGTTACGAGCTGTCGGGTCCCCTAGCACAGATACGCAGTATTTT.

The V and J genes are TRBV7-9 and TRBJ2-1, with 7 bases fitting TRBD2. Trimming at V came to 4 bases and at J to 5 bases, leaving 8 bases not matched to a gene. CDR3 length: 15 residues. The germline CDR1 and CDR2 sequences are SEHNR and FQNEAQ (reference sequence). For the CDR3, the DNA is TGTGCCAGCAGCTCACGGGGGGATCAGAACAATGAGCAGTTCTTC. It specifies CASSSRGDQNNEQFF.

This clone was recorded only once. The chain links TRBV11-2 to TRBJ1-3; D not certain. The CDR3 consists of 14 residues. V was shortened by 5 bases and J by 4 bases, with 12 bases between the two germline ends. Germline-derived CDR1 and CDR2 are SGHAT and FQNNGV. CDR3 protein: CASSRSVAGNTIYF. The CDR3 DNA reads as TGTGCCAGCAGCCGTTCCGTAGCAGGAAACACCATATATTTT. The full variable domain, completed using reference TRBV11-2 and TRBJ1-3, is EAGVAQSPRYKIIEKRQSVAFWCNPISGHATLYWYQQILGQGPKLLIQFQNNGVVDDSQLPKDRFSAERLKGVDSTLKIQPAKLEDSAVYLCASSRSVAGNTIYFGEGSWLTVV.

This chain links TRBV18 with TRBJ2-1; 9 bases match TRBD1. The CDR3 extends over 17 amino acids. The V segment lost 4 bases and the J segment 6 bases; nucleotides outside the gene matches: 13. CDR1 is KGHSH and CDR2 is LQKENI in the germline V gene. CDR3 nucleotide sequence: TGTGCCAGCTCACAACCCGGGACAGGGACCCCCCTCAATGAGCAGTTCTTC. It codes for CASSQPGTGTPLNEQFF.

This rearrangement joins TRBV19 to TRBJ1-1, with unresolved D. V lost 4 bases and J lost 2, with 8 bases in between. This CDR3 contains 13 residues. Germline V gene sequence: CDR1 LNHDA, CDR2 SQIVND (reference sequence). The CDR3 DNA sequence: TGTGCCAGTAGTACGGCAGCAAACACTGAAGCTTTCTTT. It codes for CASSTAANTEAFF. Drawing the rest from reference TRBV19 and TRBJ1-1, the complete variable domain is DGGITQSPKYLFRKEGQNVTLSCEQNLNHDAMYWYRQDPGQGLRLIYYSQIVNDFQKGDIAEGYSVSREKKESFPLTVTSAQKNPTAFYLCASSTAANTEAFFGQGTRLTVV.

A word on this clone: The conserved phenylalanine or tryptophan normally closing the CDR3 is absent here, so this likely arose from a read error. The DNA is left out, because the CDR3 cannot be placed on it with certainty; the CDR3 is given as TCRdb lists it. The chain carries TRBV29-1 and TRBJ2-7; the table gives TRBD1 as D, unverified against the DNA. CDR1 is SQVTM and CDR2 is ANQGSEA in the germline V gene. The length of the CDR3 is 9 amino acids, counting both ends. Here the CDR3 reads CSQLGGAVI.

The gene calls are TRBV15 and TRBJ2-3, with D hard to call. This CDR3 region has 12 residues. Germline CDR1 LNHNV, CDR2 YYDKDF (reference sequence). V lost 5 bases to trimming and J lost 4 bases, with 7 bases between them. The CDR3 DNA sequence: TGTGCCACCAGCGATGGGTCAGATACGCAGTATTTT. Protein sequence: CATSDGSDTQYF.

The chain combines TRBV28 with TRBJ2-3; D might be TRBD1 or TRBD2, each matching 6 bases. V lost 2 bases and J lost 0, with 9 bases in between. CDR1 is MDHEN and CDR2 is SYDVKM in the germline V gene. This CDR3 has 15 amino acids. The CDR3 loop is CASSLTGTSTDTQYF. CDR3 DNA: TGTGCCAGCAGTTTAACAGGGACTAGCACAGATACGCAGTATTTT.

The chain carries TRBV5-1 and TRBJ2-1; TRBD2 aligns across 10 bases. In germline, CDR1 is SGHRS, CDR2 YFSETQ. V shed 4 bases, J shed 5 bases, and the junction held 9 bases outside the gene matches. CDR3 length equals 16 residues. The CDR3 bases are TGCGCCAGCAGCCCAAGGGGTAGCGGGAGGAACAATGAGCAGTTCTTC. Encoded protein: CASSPRGSGRNNEQFF.

The chain uses TRBV5-1 and TRBJ2-3, with D possibly called TRBD1 or TRBD2 (5 bases each). This CDR3 has 14 amino acids. The germline CDR1 and CDR2 sequences are SGHRS and YFSETQ. The V and J ends lost 9 bases and 0 bases respectively, with 14 bases between them. CDR3: CATKNRDSTDTQYF. CDR3 sequence (DNA): TGCGCCACGAAAAACCGGGACAGCACAGATACGCAGTATTTT.

The V call is TRBV4-2, the J call TRBJ1-5, with TRBD1 identical over 7 bases. After removal of 0 bases from V and 5 bases from J, the junction contained 13 bases not matched to a gene. The CDR3 runs to 18 residues. The germline CDR1 and CDR2 sequences are LGHNA and YNFKEQ. As DNA, the CDR3 is TGTGCCAGCAGCCAAGATGTTAGGCGAGACAGGGTTCATCAGCCCCAGCATTTT. As protein: CASSQDVRRDRVHQPQHF.

V usage is TRBV28 and J usage is TRBJ1-5; 11 bases match TRBD1. V shed 2 bases, J shed 0 bases, and the junction held 12 bases outside the gene matches. Germline CDR1 is MDHEN and CDR2 is SYDVKM. CDR3 length: 20 amino acids. Written as DNA, the CDR3 is TGTGCCAGCAGTTTAAGGACAGGGGGCGCCGGGATAAGTAGCAATCAGCCCCAGCATTTT. This encodes CASSLRTGGAGISSNQPQHF.

The rearrangement links TRBV19 to TRBJ2-6; the D gene is possibly TRBD1 (7 bases). The CDR3 runs to 18 residues. CDR1 is LNHDA, CDR2 SQIVND, per germline (reference sequence). Deletions cut 6 bases from V and 1 base from J, with 19 bases between. Here the CDR3 reads CASSSPEGAYSGANVLTF. CDR3 in DNA: TGTGCCAGTAGCTCGCCGGAGGGGGCATATTCTGGGGCCAACGTCCTGACTTTC.

The chain uses TRBV28 and TRBJ1-5; a possible D gene is TRBD1 (6 bases). CDR3 length: 16 amino acids. The V and J ends lost 7 bases and 0 bases respectively, with 16 bases between them. CDR1 and CDR2 from the germline V gene are MDHEN and SYDVKM. The CDR3 loop is CASNPRTVYSNQPQHF. CDR3 sequence (DNA): TGTGCCAGCAACCCCCGGACAGTTTATAGCAATCAGCCCCAGCATTTT.

As concerns this clone: Other DNA sequences in the sample encode the same CDR3. The chain combines TRBV19 with TRBJ1-1; D not resolved. Germline V gene sequence: CDR1 LNHDA, CDR2 SQIVND (reference sequence). V lost 5 bases and J lost 2, with 9 bases in between. This CDR3 is 13 amino acids long. The CDR3 DNA reads as TGTGCCAGTAGTGGACGGGGTAACACTGAAGCTTTCTTT. Its protein is CASSGRGNTEAFF. The full variable domain, rest sourced from reference TRBV19 and TRBJ1-1, is DGGITQSPKYLFRKEGQNVTLSCEQNLNHDAMYWYRQDPGQGLRLIYYSQIVNDFQKGDIAEGYSVSREKKESFPLTVTSAQKNPTAFYLCASSGRGNTEAFFGQGTRLTVV.

The gene calls are TRBV7-2 and TRBJ1-2, with D possibly matching TRBD1 (6 bases). Germline CDR1 and CDR2: SGHTA and FQGNSA. CDR3 length equals 16 residues. V shed 5 bases and J shed 8 bases, with 24 bases lying between them. The CDR3 DNA follows: TGTGCCAGCAGCCTCCAGGGGCAGCCCGCCTTTGGGGGCTACACCTTC. Its protein product is CASSLQGQPAFGGYTF.